This TCR beta chain originates from a study of shared clonotypes between healthy human individuals. Everyone who donated was a Caucasian adult who lived in Nashville, Tennessee. In regard to this clone: The antigen is unknown. The identical CDR3 is also encoded by other nucleotide sequences in the sample.

Findings of the study overall: Memory subsets generally showed lower estimated richness than naive subsets.

Germline assignment: CDR1 SGHTA and CDR2 FQGNSA. V was shortened by 4 bases and J by 0 bases, with 4 bases between the two germline ends. CDR3 length equals 12 residues. The assay was carried out at the deep level. Authors' analysis steps: Junction-only immunoSEQ sequences carried no quality scores, so filtering differed. Measured with immunoSEQ multiplex PCR; TCRdb has only the in-frame clones, and not every one. The V and J calls and clone size were taken over from that table, and D and trimming were inferred from the DNA. The sample shows approximately 980,000 clones, roughly 72% of them seen only once.

Sequenced input: memory CD4+ T cells sorted from blood. Subset indicated: CD45RA-negative fraction. The origin of this receptor is a young man in good health. The chain employs TRBV7-2 and TRBJ2-7; D is ambiguous. The CDR3 DNA is TGTGCCAGCAGCTCCCGCTCCTACGAGCAGTACTTC. As protein: CASSSRSYEQYF.